The clone carrying this T cell receptor (beta chain) has only one observation. Each clinical donor contributed on average about 92,000 T cells from unsorted cryopreserved PBMC. Profiled with immunoSEQ multiplex PCR; TCRdb holds only in-frame clones, not every one. The data contain about 44,000 clones, about 96% of them seen just once; the ten biggest clones take up 7.5%. This sample is part of a study of T cells in tuberculosis. Material: PBMCs. The TCR was taken from a donor aged 10-29 years with latent tuberculosis or without tuberculosis infection.

The CDR3 sequence: CASSHQLGEGPFPYEQYF. The DNA for the CDR3 is TGTGCCAGCAGCCACCAGCTAGGGGAGGGACCCTTCCCCTACGAGCAGTACTTC. This rearrangement joins TRBV14 to TRBJ2-7, with 7 bases that match TRBD2. Germline V gives CDR1 SGHDN, CDR2 FVKESK. The V and J ends lost 3 bases and 2 bases, in that order; junction bases with no gene match: 16. This CDR3 is built from 18 residues.